This TCR beta chain was captured by sequencing in a study of cytomegalovirus exposure and HLA in healthy donors. Study-level information: Later, an analysis reported that the 95 to 150 validation repertoires had used the same platform as the roughly 720 first-cohort repertoires. Study-wide results and caveats: The classifier was said to identify cytomegalovirus status with high specificity and sensitivity. Most TCR sequences were seen very rarely across donors, but some public TCRs occurred in many. The CMV antigen specificity of a few CMV-associated chains was confirmed through in vitro analysis.

CDR1 is MGHRA and CDR2 is YSYEKL in the germline V gene. The trim removed 0 bases at V and 3 bases at J, leaving 6 bases unmatched. The length of the CDR3 is 16 residues. The data were produced by immunoSEQ multiplex PCR, yet TCRdb's version contains in-frame clones alone and is incomplete. Of about 65,000 clones listed, 90% to 95% were seen once; the top ten hold 1% to 1.5%. About this clone: Its antigen is unidentified.

The chain couples TRBV4-1 to TRBJ2-3; TRBD2 aligns across 7 bases. This receptor was taken from a woman aged 18 to 35 in good health and CMV-seronegative. The sample consisted of PBMCs. The CDR3 sequence is CASSQDSGPLTDTQYF. The CDR3 DNA reads as TGCGCCAGCAGCCAAGATAGCGGGCCGCTAACAGATACGCAGTATTTT.